This T cell receptor beta chain was recorded in a study of Tregs in tolerant kidney transplant recipients. TCRdb's copy holds only in-frame clones and misses some; the assay was immunoSEQ multiplex PCR. This table lists about 6,300 clones. V was pared by 3 bases and J by 1 base, with 7 bases between. The CDR3 is made up of 13 amino acids. With regard to this clone: Read data end 3 residues before the CDR3 end; the end is taken from the germline J gene.

Related graft donors supplied nonmyeloablative bone marrow transplants, and mixed chimerism was transient. This specimen consisted of CD4+ T cells from blood (PBMCs), obtained 6 months after the transplant. The rearrangement uses TRBV12-3 or TRBV12-4 and TRBJ2-7, with D hard to call. This TCR came from a human patient who received a combined kidney and bone marrow transplant. T cells may partly derive from the graft donor. The DNA read from the CDR3 is TGTGCCAGCAGTTTTCAGGTTTCCTACGAG. Translating it yields CASSFQVSYE. The whole CDR3 protein is CASSFQVSYEQYF.